Each of the 27 T cell receptor beta chains below was sequenced from the same sample in a study of blood T cell repertoires in COVID-19 (dated by TCRdb to about 2020). The library was obtained by the immunoSEQ multiplex PCR assay. Here the immuneACCESS table is served through TCRdb, limited to in-frame sequences with V and J called. Missing clones are a known gap in these copies; in checked studies unresolved V genes cover under half, and the rest lacks a known reason. The sample table shows about 210,000 clones, and 88% are seen once. The biggest ten clones account for 1.7% of the sample. Source material: peripheral blood. The receptors derive from a man between 65 and 79 years old with acute or convalescent COVID-19.

The V and J genes are TRBV21-1 and TRBJ1-2; the D call in the table, TRBD1, was not verified against the DNA. TRBV21-1 corresponds to a pseudogene. The CDR3 is 16 amino acids. CDR3 loop: CASRQGDSSHAYGYTF. In DNA, the CDR3 is TGTGCCAGCAGACAAGGGGACAGTTCTCACGCTTATGGCTACACCTTC.

The chain has TRBV29-1 and TRBJ1-5, with 7 positions matching TRBD1. This CDR3 spans 14 amino acids. CDR1 and CDR2 from the germline V gene are SQVTM and ANQGSEA. Trimming at V came to 6 bases and at J to 5 bases, leaving 10 bases not matched to a gene. Written as DNA, the CDR3 is TGCAGCGTCCCCCCGGGACAGACAGATCAGCCCCAGCATTTT. Translation gives CSVPPGQTDQPQHF.

The rearrangement links TRBV2 to TRBJ1-1; 8 bases align to TRBD1. Looked up from germline, CDR1 is SNHLY and CDR2 is FYNNEI. The V gene end was trimmed by 5 bases and the J gene end by 3 bases; junction bases not matched to a gene: 8. This CDR3 has 15 residues. CDR3 DNA sequence: TGTGCCAGCAGTCCAAGGACAGGGCGGGACACTGAAGCTTTCTTT. It specifies CASSPRTGRDTEAFF.

V gene TRBV6-1 combines with J gene TRBJ1-5; D gene ambiguous. The CDR3 consists of 13 residues. CDR1 and CDR2 from the germline V gene are MNHNS and SASEGT. V was shortened by 2 bases and J by 4 bases, with 6 bases between the two germline ends. The CDR3 nucleotides read TGTGCCAGCAGTGAAAACAAGAATCAGCCCCAGCATTTT. Protein sequence: CASSENKNQPQHF.

CDR3 DNA sequence: TGCAGCGTTGATTGGGCCAGCGGGAGTGCAGATACGCAGTATTTT. Translating it yields CSVDWASGSADTQYF. The rearrangement links TRBV29-1 to TRBJ2-3; 8 bases line up with TRBD2. The CDR3 extends over 15 amino acids. Germline V gene data show CDR1 as SQVTM and CDR2 as ANQGSEA. V shed 3 bases and J 4 bases; nucleotides not matched to a gene: 9.

The chain has TRBV10-3 and TRBJ2-7; 10 bases match TRBD1. The V gene's germline CDR1 is ENHRY and CDR2 SYGVKD. With V trimmed by 7 bases and J by 2 bases, 2 bases remained unmatched. The CDR3 sequence is 13 residues long. CDR3 sequence: CAINGQGAYEQYF. CDR3 nucleotide sequence: TGTGCCATCAATGGACAGGGGGCCTACGAGCAGTACTTC.

The chain uses TRBV3-1 (or the pseudogene TRBV3-2) and TRBJ1-1; D is unclear. The ends were cut back, 3 bases at V and 4 bases at J, with 9 bases in the middle. CDR1 is LGHDT, CDR2 YNNKEL, per germline (reference sequence). CDR3 length: 13 residues. The DNA of the CDR3 is TGTGCCAGCAGCCAGTCACGGGGCACTGAAGCTTTCTTT. Translation: CASSQSRGTEAFF.

The chain recombines TRBV19 with TRBJ1-2; 9 nucleotides line up with TRBD1. From germline, CDR1 is LNHDA and CDR2 SQIVND (reference sequence). CDR3 length: 14 amino acids. V was clipped by 11 bases and J by 2 bases; unmatched bases: 9. As DNA, the CDR3 is TGTGCCGTCTACCATGGACAGGGGAACTATGGCTACACCTTC. This translates into CAVYHGQGNYGYTF.

This chain joins TRBV28 and TRBJ2-4; 13 bases fit TRBD2. The CDR3 loop spans 19 amino acids. CDR1 and CDR2 from the germline V gene are MDHEN and SYDVKM. V lost 5 bases to trimming and J lost 7 bases; unmatched junction nucleotides: 17. CDR3 amino acids: CASSPPPVGLAGVGNIQYF. The CDR3 DNA follows: TGTGCCAGCAGTCCCCCCCCCGTAGGACTAGCGGGAGTCGGGAACATTCAGTACTTC.

The CDR3 sequence: CASWDRGPTGELFF. The DNA of the CDR3 is TGTGCCAGCTGGGACAGGGGTCCCACCGGGGAGCTGTTTTTT. V gene TRBV28 combines with J gene TRBJ2-2, with TRBD1 matching over 10 bases. With V trimmed by 8 bases and J by 4 bases, 4 bases remained unmatched. From germline, CDR1 is MDHEN and CDR2 SYDVKM. This CDR3 is built from 14 residues.

The V and J genes are TRBV19 and TRBJ1-1; no firm D call. Germline V gene lookup returns CDR1 LNHDA and CDR2 SQIVND (reference sequence). V gave up 5 bases and J gave up 1 base, with 8 bases separating them. The CDR3 loop spans 13 amino acids. CDR3 in DNA: TGTGCCAGTAGTTCTCTGGCGAACACTGAAGCTTTCTTT. As protein: CASSSLANTEAFF.

The J gene is TRBJ1-5, the V gene TRBV28, with D uncertain. The CDR3 consists of 11 residues. Trimming shortened V by 5 bases and J by 5 bases, and 4 bases separated the two germline ends. Germline CDR1 and CDR2: MDHEN and SYDVKM. CDR3 coding DNA: TGTGCCAGCAGTGCGTATCAGCCCCAGCATTTT. This encodes CASSAYQPQHF. Full variable domain (missing parts from reference TRBV28 and TRBJ1-5): DVKVTQSSRYLVKRTGEKVFLECVQDMDHENMFWYRQDPGLGLRLIYFSYDVKMKEKGDIPEGYSVSREKKERFSLILESASTNQTSMYLCASSAYQPQHFGDGTRLSIL.

The chain uses TRBV29-1 and TRBJ1-2; weak D call: TRBD1 (6 bases). The CDR3 is 13 residues long. The V gene's germline CDR1 is SQVTM and CDR2 ANQGSEA. V lost 4 bases to trimming and J lost 6 bases, with 15 bases between them. The chain's CDR3 is CSVGTGNANGYTF. The CDR3 DNA sequence: TGCAGCGTTGGCACAGGGAATGCTAATGGCTACACCTTC.

V and J are TRBV5-1 and TRBJ2-5; TRBD1 might be the D (6 bases). Germline V gene lookup returns CDR1 SGHRS and CDR2 YFSETQ. Trimming removed 4 bases from V and 3 bases from J, with 10 bases in between. The CDR3 has 13 residues. CDR3 nucleotides: TGCGCCAGCAGCACAACAGGGAAAGAGACCCAGTACTTC. Residues: CASSTTGKETQYF.

V and J are TRBV4-2 and TRBJ2-6; D gene ambiguous. The V gene lost 0 bases and the J gene lost 0 bases, with 3 bases spanning the gap. The CDR3 is 15 residues long. CDR1 and CDR2 (germline): LGHNA, YNFKEQ. Here the CDR3 DNA reads TGTGCCAGCAGCCAAGAACTCTCTGGGGCCAACGTCCTGACTTTC. Its protein is CASSQELSGANVLTF.

This clone was detected once. The CDR3 nucleotides read TGCGCCAGCAGCTTGGGGACTCAGATAGATACGCAGTATTTT. Its protein product is CASSLGTQIDTQYF. The genes are TRBV5-1 and TRBJ2-3, with D maybe TRBD2 (5 bases). Trimming left V 0 bases short and J 5 bases short, with 10 bases between. Germline V lookup: CDR1 SGHRS, CDR2 YFSETQ. The CDR3 runs to 14 residues. Complete variable domain (other parts from reference TRBV5-1 and TRBJ2-3): KAGVTQTPRYLIKTRGQQVTLSCSPISGHRSVSWYQQTPGQGLQFLFEYFSETQRNKGNFPGRFSGRQFSNSRSEMNVSTLELGDSALYLCASSLGTQIDTQYFGPGTRLTVL.

The rearrangement links TRBV7-2 to TRBJ2-2; TRBD1 agrees at 10 bases. This CDR3 is built from 16 residues. Germline values: CDR1 SGHTA, CDR2 FQGNSA. Trimming took 5 bases from V and 3 from J; bases not matched to a gene: 6. CDR3 sequence: CASSHRTGGYTGELFF. The CDR3 region has the DNA TGTGCCAGCAGCCACAGGACAGGGGGGTACACCGGGGAGCTGTTTTTT.

The V call is TRBV19, the J call TRBJ1-6; TRBD1 is a possible D gene (6 bases). The V end was cut by 7 bases, the J end by 7 bases, with 20 bases between. The length of the CDR3 is 16 residues. Germline loops: CDR1 LNHDA, CDR2 SQIVND (reference sequence). CDR3 DNA: TGTGCCAGTACCCAGAGCGGGGGGGCATGGAATTCACCCCTCCACTTT. Translating it yields CASTQSGGAWNSPLHF.

The genes are TRBV4-1 and TRBJ2-7; TRBD2 matches at 8 bases. The CDR3 runs to 15 residues. V was clipped by 4 bases and J by 6 bases; unmatched bases: 11. The V gene's germline CDR1 is MGHRA and CDR2 YSYEKL. CDR3 amino acids: CASSLAGQGLGEQYF. Here the CDR3 DNA reads TGCGCCAGCAGCCTAGCGGGGCAGGGCTTAGGCGAGCAGTACTTC.

CDR3 in amino acids: CASSQTQGNQPQHF. The CDR3 DNA is TGTGCCAGCAGCCAAACCCAGGGGAATCAGCCCCAGCATTTT. The J gene is TRBJ1-5, the V gene TRBV3-1 (or the pseudogene TRBV3-2); D possibly corresponds to TRBD1 (6 bases). Per the germline V gene, CDR1 is LGHDT and CDR2 is YNNKEL (reference sequence). Deletions cut 2 bases from V and 4 bases from J, with 9 bases between. The CDR3 has 14 residues.

The chain couples TRBV7-2 to TRBJ1-1; 10 positions agree with TRBD1. CDR3 size: 14 residues. The germline V gene encodes CDR1 SGHTA and CDR2 FQGNSA. V shed 5 bases and J 4 bases; nucleotides not matched to a gene: 4. The CDR3 loop reads CASSMGQGFTEAFF. The CDR3 DNA reads TGTGCCAGCAGCATGGGACAGGGGTTCACTGAAGCTTTCTTT.

The V gene is TRBV25-1, the J gene TRBJ2-2, with D perhaps TRBD2 (6 bases). With 3 bases removed from V and 6 bases from J, the gap between germline ends came to 14 bases. Germline-derived CDR1 and CDR2 are MGHDK and SYGVNS. The CDR3 runs to 15 residues. The CDR3 nucleotides are TGTGCCAGCAGTGATGGAGGGCTTTTGGCCGGGGAGCTGTTTTTT. It specifies CASSDGGLLAGELFF.

The CDR3 spells CASSPLQGLTEAFF. CDR3 DNA sequence: TGTGCCAGCAGCCCCCTACAGGGGTTAACTGAAGCTTTCTTT. The V call is TRBV7-2, the J call TRBJ1-1; 7 nucleotides agree with TRBD1. Germline V gene sequence: CDR1 SGHTA, CDR2 FQGNSA. J lost 5 bases, V lost 5 bases, and 8 bases had no gene match. The CDR3 has 14 amino acids.

This clone appeared once. CDR3 nucleotides: TGTGCCAGCGGCGATACGCAGTATTTT. Translating it yields CASGDTQYF. The J gene is TRBJ2-3, the V gene TRBV28, with D hard to call. V lost 8 bases to trimming and J lost 6 bases, with 3 bases between them. Looked up from germline, CDR1 is MDHEN and CDR2 is SYDVKM. The CDR3 contains 9 residues.

The chain joins TRBV7-9 to TRBJ2-2; D is uncertain. The V and J ends lost 5 bases and 6 bases respectively, with 7 bases between them. The CDR3 totals 12 residues. In germline, CDR1 is SEHNR, CDR2 FQNEAQ (reference sequence). The CDR3 region is CASSPLSGELFF. CDR3 DNA sequence: TGTGCCAGCAGCCCCCTGTCCGGGGAGCTGTTTTTT.

The rearrangement joins TRBV3-1 (or the pseudogene TRBV3-2) to TRBJ1-2; 9 bases agree with TRBD1. The V segment lost 1 base and the J segment 4 bases; nucleotides outside the gene matches: 10. Germline V gives CDR1 LGHDT, CDR2 YNNKEL (reference sequence). The CDR3 runs to 17 residues. The CDR3 loop is CASSQGTGGGFGYGYTF. The CDR3 nucleotides read TGTGCCAGCAGCCAAGGCACAGGGGGCGGCTTCGGCTATGGCTACACCTTC.

The chain links TRBV29-1 to TRBJ1-3, with 7 bases matching TRBD1. This CDR3 region has 15 residues. J lost 0 bases, V lost 6 bases, and 8 bases had no gene match. CDR1 is SQVTM and CDR2 is ANQGSEA in the germline V gene. CDR3: CSVRTGSSSGNTIYF. The CDR3 DNA reads TGCAGCGTCAGGACAGGATCAAGCTCTGGAAACACCATATATTTT.